The 22 T cell receptor beta chains presented below share a single source sample, sequenced in a study of post-analysis software for immune sequencing data. Whole-study findings and limits: Included in a set of about five TRBV segments more frequent in patients than controls were TRBV5-6, TRBV5-1 and TRBV20-1.

The antigens for these receptors are not known. Tagging with unique molecular identifiers was a feature of the TCR beta cDNA libraries. TCRdb re-derived calls from the PCR reads in MiXCR, one entry per CDR3 protein. The sample includes approximately 690,000 distinct CDR3 sequences, 55% to 60% of them seen just once. The material sequenced was blood. These TCRs come from a girl aged 2-9 years with multiple sclerosis.

The CDR3 reads CASSLGGTATNQPQHF. CDR3 nucleotides: TGTGCCAGCAGCCTAGGCGGGACGGCAACCAATCAGCCCCAGCATTTT. The V call is TRBV7-2, the J call TRBJ1-5, with a weak D call TRBD1 (5 bases). V lost 5 bases, J lost 3 bases, and 17 bases lay in between. The CDR3 sequence is 16 residues long. Germline V CDR1 and CDR2: SGHTA, FQGNSA.

This clonotype showed up just a few times. This chain links TRBV7-9 with TRBJ2-3; D is ambiguous. This CDR3 comprises 10 residues. Germline CDR1 and CDR2: SEHNR and FQNEAQ (reference sequence). V gave up 9 bases and J gave up 4 bases, with 5 bases separating them. The DNA for the CDR3 is TGTGCCAGTGCCTCAGATACGCAGTATTTT. Translated: CASASDTQYF.

The gene calls are TRBV13 and TRBJ1-1, with 7 bases lining up with TRBD1. The CDR3 contains 15 residues. V shed 5 bases and J 3 bases; nucleotides not matched to a gene: 9. Germline values: CDR1 PRHDT, CDR2 FYEKMQ (reference sequence). CDR3 in amino acids: CASSPIPQGHTEAFF. The DNA of the CDR3 is TGTGCCAGCAGCCCAATCCCACAGGGGCACACTGAAGCTTTCTTT.

This clonotype has just one count. The chain has TRBV6-9 and TRBJ2-7; tentatively, D is TRBD1 or TRBD2 (5 bases each). Near its end, the DNA agrees better with TRBJ2-5, so the J call may be wrong. The germline V gene encodes CDR1 MNHGY and CDR2 SVAAGI. The length of the CDR3 is 16 residues. The CDR3 sequence: CASSYRGRGEQETQYF. DNA of the CDR3: TGTGCCAGCAGTTATCGGGGACGGGGAGAGCAAGAGACCCAGTACTTC.

This sequence joins TRBV20-1 and TRBJ2-5; D possibly corresponds to TRBD1 (5 bases). The DNA matches TRBJ2-7 better at its end, which makes the J call doubtful. Germline loops: CDR1 DFQATT, CDR2 SNEGSKA (reference sequence). The CDR3 extends over 11 amino acids. For the CDR3, the DNA is TGCAGTGCTAGACGCAGGGACGAGCAGTACTTC. Encoded protein: CSARRRDEQYF.

The V call is TRBV12-3 or TRBV12-4, the J call TRBJ2-1; TRBD1 matches at 7 bases. With V trimmed by 5 bases and J by 4 bases, 11 bases remained unmatched. The CDR3 has 16 residues. As DNA, the CDR3 is TGTGCCAGCAGTCAAAGGGGGCACCCCCCTTACAATGAGCAGTTCTTC. It codes for CASSQRGHPPYNEQFF.

V and J are TRBV11-2 and TRBJ2-1; 10 bases are a match to TRBD2. The J segment lost 5 bases and the V segment lost 5 bases, leaving 6 bases of the junction unmatched. Germline values: CDR1 SGHAT, CDR2 FQNNGV. The CDR3 length is 15 residues. The CDR3 region has the DNA TGTGCCAGCAGCGCAATAGCGGGGGGTCACAATGAGCAGTTCTTC. Residues: CASSAIAGGHNEQFF.

This clonotype was seen more than once but under ten times. V and J are TRBV4-1 and TRBJ2-1; 7 nucleotides align to TRBD1. The CDR3 contains 18 residues. Per the germline V gene, CDR1 is MGHRA and CDR2 is YSYEKL. Germline trimming cut 0 bases from V and 3 bases from J; bases unmatched to any gene: 11. The CDR3 spells CASSQEPTGVFFYNEQFF. In DNA form, the CDR3 reads TGCGCCAGCAGCCAAGAACCAACAGGGGTCTTTTTCTACAATGAGCAGTTCTTC.

The rearrangement uses TRBV2 and TRBJ1-3; D may be TRBD1 (6 bases). The ends were cut back, 4 bases at V and 1 base at J, with 17 bases in the middle. Germline V CDR1 and CDR2: SNHLY, FYNNEI. This CDR3 comprises 17 residues. In nucleotides, the CDR3 is TGTGCCAGCAGTGGTTCCGGACAGCGAAGATCTGGAAACACCATATATTTT. Its protein is CASSGSGQRRSGNTIYF.

This chain links TRBV7-2 with TRBJ1-2; no clear D gene. Germline values: CDR1 SGHTA, CDR2 FQGNSA. V was pared by 1 base and J by 8 bases, with 8 bases between. The CDR3 consists of 12 residues. The CDR3 coding sequence is TGTGCCAGCAGCTTAGTGATAGTAGGCTACACCTTC. It codes for CASSLVIVGYTF.

This chain uses TRBV10-3 with TRBJ2-3, with D perhaps assigned TRBD1 or TRBD2 (5 bases each). The V gene lost 8 bases and the J gene lost 5 bases, with 5 bases spanning the gap. Germline V gene lookup returns CDR1 ENHRY and CDR2 SYGVKD. The CDR3 is 10 residues long. CDR3 nucleotide sequence: TGTGCCATCGGGGGAGATACGCAGTATTTT. Translated, it gives CAIGGDTQYF.

In this sample, this clonotype turned up once. The gene calls are TRBV6-1 and TRBJ1-2; no reliable D call. From germline, CDR1 is MNHNS and CDR2 SASEGT. The CDR3 has 11 amino acids. The ends were cut back, 6 bases at V and 3 bases at J, with 5 bases in the middle. The CDR3 reads CASRDHYGYTF. In DNA form, the CDR3 reads TGTGCCAGCAGGGACCACTATGGCTACACCTTC.

This clonotype was counted a few times. The chain carries TRBV10-3 and TRBJ2-3; no definite D call. CDR3 length equals 13 residues. Germline V gives CDR1 ENHRY, CDR2 SYGVKD. Trimming took 2 bases from V and 3 from J, leaving 6 bases between them. In DNA, the CDR3 is TGTGCCATCAGTGAGGGGTTGACAGATACGCAGTATTTT. Its protein product is CAISEGLTDTQYF.

The chain has TRBV12-3 or TRBV12-4 and TRBJ2-7, with D perhaps matching TRBD2 (6 bases). Deletions cut 6 bases from V and 3 bases from J, with 18 bases between. This CDR3 comprises 15 residues. The DNA of the CDR3 is TGTGCCAGCAGAACTACGGGAGCTTCCCACTACGAGCAGTACTTC. This encodes CASRTTGASHYEQYF.

J is TRBJ2-4 and V is TRBV7-9; TRBD1 is a possible D gene (5 bases). CDR1 and CDR2 from the germline V gene are SEHNR and FQNEAQ (reference sequence). The CDR3 contains 15 residues. V dropped 5 bases and J dropped 4 bases, with 15 bases sitting between them. The CDR3 is CASSPVVRQKNIQYF. The CDR3 region has the DNA TGTGCCAGCAGCCCGGTGGTGCGACAGAAAAACATTCAGTACTTC.

CDR3 sequence reads: CASGLVWVSRSQETQYF. In DNA form, the CDR3 reads TGTGCTAGTGGTTTGGTTTGGGTCAGCAGGTCCCAAGAGACCCAGTACTTC. The chain couples TRBV12-5 to TRBJ2-5; no clear D. Trimming shortened V by 0 bases and J by 1 base, and 15 bases separated the two germline ends. The CDR3 is made up of 17 amino acids. Germline loops: CDR1 LGHNT, CDR2 FRNRAP.

This CDR3 is CASGTGGPGRSEQYF. The CDR3 DNA is TGTGCCAGCGGTACCGGGGGGCCGGGGAGAAGTGAGCAGTACTTC. This rearrangement joins TRBV2 to TRBJ2-7, with a tentative D call TRBD2 (7 bases). The V gene's germline CDR1 is SNHLY and CDR2 FYNNEI. V lost 8 bases and J 7 bases, leaving 24 bases between the germline ends. The CDR3 length is 15 residues.

The V and J genes are TRBV10-3 and TRBJ2-6, with 8 bases aligning to TRBD2. CDR1 and CDR2 from the germline V gene are ENHRY and SYGVKD. CDR3 length equals 15 residues. V lost 8 bases, J lost 2 bases, and 5 bases stayed unmatched. CDR3 region: CAIRGGLTGANVLTF. The CDR3 nucleotides read TGTGCCATCCGCGGGGGGCTGACTGGGGCCAACGTCCTGACTTTC.

The chain couples TRBV15 to TRBJ1-1; a weak D match, TRBD1 (5 bases). The germline CDR1 and CDR2 sequences are LNHNV and YYDKDF (reference sequence). V lost 4 bases, J lost 0 bases, and 12 bases lay in between. There are 15 residues in the CDR3. DNA of the CDR3: TGTGCCACCAGCAAAGAGGGGATAATGAACACTGAAGCTTTCTTT. Amino acid sequence: CATSKEGIMNTEAFF.

In its sample, this clonotype was seen a few times. The V gene is TRBV10-3, the J gene TRBJ2-3, with D perhaps given as TRBD1 or TRBD2 (6 bases each). Trimming removed 8 bases from V and 4 bases from J, with 10 bases in between. Germline lookup yields CDR1 ENHRY and CDR2 SYGVKD. The CDR3 covers 12 residues. The chain's CDR3 is CAIEGEADTQYF. DNA of the CDR3: TGTGCCATCGAGGGGGAGGCAGATACGCAGTATTTT.

The J gene is TRBJ1-2, the V gene TRBV27; 9 nucleotides agree with TRBD1. The germline CDR1 and CDR2 sequences are MNHEY and SMNVEV (reference sequence). The CDR3 sequence is 13 residues long. V gave up 6 bases and J gave up 5 bases; unmatched junction bases: 4. Here the CDR3 reads CASRVQGAYGYTF. The CDR3 region has the DNA TGTGCCAGCAGGGTACAGGGGGCATATGGCTACACCTTC.

The genes are TRBV19 and TRBJ1-2; D possibly corresponds to TRBD1 (6 bases). Germline V gene sequence: CDR1 LNHDA, CDR2 SQIVND (reference sequence). CDR3 length equals 15 residues. V was shortened by 10 bases and J by 2 bases, with 20 bases between the two germline ends. CDR3 in amino acids: CATLPDPDSNYGYTF. DNA for the CDR3: TGTGCCACTCTTCCCGACCCGGACAGCAACTATGGCTACACCTTC.